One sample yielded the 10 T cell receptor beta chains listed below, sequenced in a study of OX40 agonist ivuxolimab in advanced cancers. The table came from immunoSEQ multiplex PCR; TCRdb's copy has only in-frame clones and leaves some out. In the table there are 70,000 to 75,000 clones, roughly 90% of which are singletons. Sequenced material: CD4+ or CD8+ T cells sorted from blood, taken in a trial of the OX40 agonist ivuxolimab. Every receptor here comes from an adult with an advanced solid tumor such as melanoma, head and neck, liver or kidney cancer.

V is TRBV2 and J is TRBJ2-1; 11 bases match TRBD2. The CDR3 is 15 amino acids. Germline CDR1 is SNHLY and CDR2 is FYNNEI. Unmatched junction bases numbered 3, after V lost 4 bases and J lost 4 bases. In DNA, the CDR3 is TGTGCCAGCAGTGGACTAGCGGGGATTTACAATGAGCAGTTCTTC. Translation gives CASSGLAGIYNEQFF.

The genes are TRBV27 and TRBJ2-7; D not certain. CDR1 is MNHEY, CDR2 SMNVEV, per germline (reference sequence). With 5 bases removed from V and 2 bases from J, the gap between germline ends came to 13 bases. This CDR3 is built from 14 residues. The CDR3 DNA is TGTGCCAGCAGTCCCTACCCTCTCACCTACGAGCAGTACTTC. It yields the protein CASSPYPLTYEQYF.

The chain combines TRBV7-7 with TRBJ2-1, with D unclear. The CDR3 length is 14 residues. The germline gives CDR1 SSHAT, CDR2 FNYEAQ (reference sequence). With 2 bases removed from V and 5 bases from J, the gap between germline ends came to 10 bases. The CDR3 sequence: CASSLSPGNNEQFF. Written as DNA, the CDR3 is TGTGCCAGCAGCTTATCGCCCGGAAACAATGAGCAGTTCTTC.

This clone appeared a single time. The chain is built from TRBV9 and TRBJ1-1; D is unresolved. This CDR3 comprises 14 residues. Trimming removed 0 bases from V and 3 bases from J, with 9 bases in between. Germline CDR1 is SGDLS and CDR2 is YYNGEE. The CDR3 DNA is TGTGCCAGCAGCGTAGGGGGAGGACACACTGAAGCTTTCTTT. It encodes CASSVGGGHTEAFF. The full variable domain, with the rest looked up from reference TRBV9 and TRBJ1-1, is DSGVTQTPKHLITATGQRVTLRCSPRSGDLSVYWYQQSLDQGLQFLIQYYNGEERAKGNILERFSAQQFPDLHSELNLSSLELGDSALYFCASSVGGGHTEAFFGQGTRLTVV.

The CDR3 protein is CASSLVLHYEQYF. The CDR3 nucleotides read TGTGCCAGCAGCTTAGTACTCCACTACGAGCAGTACTTC. V gene TRBV7-9 combines with J gene TRBJ2-7, with unresolved D. From germline, CDR1 is SEHNR and CDR2 FQNEAQ (reference sequence). The CDR3 consists of 13 residues. The V end was cut by 1 base, the J end by 3 bases, with 7 bases between.

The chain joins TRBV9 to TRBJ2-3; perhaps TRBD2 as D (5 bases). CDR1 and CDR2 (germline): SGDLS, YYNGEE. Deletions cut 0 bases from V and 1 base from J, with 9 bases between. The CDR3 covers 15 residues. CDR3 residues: CASSVESGGTDTQYF. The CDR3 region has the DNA TGTGCCAGCAGCGTAGAGAGCGGAGGCACAGATACGCAGTATTTT.

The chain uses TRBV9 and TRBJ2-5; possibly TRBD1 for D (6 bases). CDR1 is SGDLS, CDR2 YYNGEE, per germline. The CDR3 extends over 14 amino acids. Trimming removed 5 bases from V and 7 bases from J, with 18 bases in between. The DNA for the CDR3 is TGTGCCAGCAGGGCTTCAGGGGACACTGGGACCCAGTACTTC. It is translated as CASRASGDTGTQYF.

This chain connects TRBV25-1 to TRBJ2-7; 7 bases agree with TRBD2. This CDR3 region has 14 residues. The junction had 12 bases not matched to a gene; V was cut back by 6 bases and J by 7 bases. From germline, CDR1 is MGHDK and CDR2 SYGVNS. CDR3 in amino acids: CASSAEGRVDEQYF. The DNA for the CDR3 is TGTGCCAGCAGCGCTGAAGGGAGGGTTGATGAGCAGTACTTC.

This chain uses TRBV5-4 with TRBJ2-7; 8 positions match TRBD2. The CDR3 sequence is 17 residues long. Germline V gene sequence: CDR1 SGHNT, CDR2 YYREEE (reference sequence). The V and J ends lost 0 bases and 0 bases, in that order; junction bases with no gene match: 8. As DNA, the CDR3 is TGTGCCAGCAGCTTGGCACCAGCGGGGGTGGGCTCCTACGAGCAGTACTTC. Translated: CASSLAPAGVGSYEQYF.

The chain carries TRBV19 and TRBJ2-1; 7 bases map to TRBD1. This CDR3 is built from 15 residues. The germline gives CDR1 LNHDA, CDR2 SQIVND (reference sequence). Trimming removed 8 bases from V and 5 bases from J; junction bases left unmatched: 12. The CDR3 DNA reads TGTGCCAGTGGAAAAACAGGGGTAGTCCACAATGAGCAGTTCTTC. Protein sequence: CASGKTGVVHNEQFF.